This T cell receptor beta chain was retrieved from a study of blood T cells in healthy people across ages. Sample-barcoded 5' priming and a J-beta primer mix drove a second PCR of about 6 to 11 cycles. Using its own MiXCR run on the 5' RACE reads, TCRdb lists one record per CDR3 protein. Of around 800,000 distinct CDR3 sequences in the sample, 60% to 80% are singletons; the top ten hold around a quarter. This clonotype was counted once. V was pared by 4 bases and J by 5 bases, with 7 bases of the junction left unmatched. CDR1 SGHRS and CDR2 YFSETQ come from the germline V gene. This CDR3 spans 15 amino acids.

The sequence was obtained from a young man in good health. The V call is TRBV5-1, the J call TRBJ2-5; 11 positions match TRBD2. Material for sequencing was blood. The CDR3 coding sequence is TGCGCCAGCAGCCCGGTAGCGGGGGGGCAGGAGACCCAGTACTTC. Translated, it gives CASSPVAGGQETQYF.